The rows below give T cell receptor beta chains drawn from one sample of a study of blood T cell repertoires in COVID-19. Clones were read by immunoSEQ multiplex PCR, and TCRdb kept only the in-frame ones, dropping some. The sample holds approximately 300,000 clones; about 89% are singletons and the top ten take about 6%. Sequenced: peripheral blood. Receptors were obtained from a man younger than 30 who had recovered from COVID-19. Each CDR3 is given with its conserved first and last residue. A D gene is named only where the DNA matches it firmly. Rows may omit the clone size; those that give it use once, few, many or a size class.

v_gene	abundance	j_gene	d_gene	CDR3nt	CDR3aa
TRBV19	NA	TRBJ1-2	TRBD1	TGTGCCAGTAGTCCCCTTCCGGGACAGGGGAACTATGGCTACACCTTC	CASSPLPGQGNYGYTF
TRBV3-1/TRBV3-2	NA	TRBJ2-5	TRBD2	TGTGCCAGCACCTCGTGGGGGAGCGGGGGAGTACAAGAGACCCAGTACTTC	CASTSWGSGGVQETQYF
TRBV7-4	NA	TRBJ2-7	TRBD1	TGTGCCAGCAGCTTAGAGGCCTATGGACAGGACTACGAGCAGTACTTC	CASSLEAYGQDYEQYF
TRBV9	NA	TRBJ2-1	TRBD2	TGTGCCAGCAGCGTAGCTCCCCAGCGGGGGTCCGGTGAGCAGTTCTTC	CASSVAPQRGSGEQFF
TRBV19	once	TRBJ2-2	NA	TGTGCCAGCCGAGGGGGAAGGAACACCGGGGAGCTGTTTTTT	CASRGGRNTGELFF
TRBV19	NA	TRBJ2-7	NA	TGTGCCAGTAGTAGGTCGGCCGACGGGTCCTACGAGCAGTACTTC	CASSRSADGSYEQYF
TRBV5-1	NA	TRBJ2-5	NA	TGCGCCAGCAGCTTGGAGCGTGGTGGTGGAGAGACCCAGTACTTC	CASSLERGGGETQYF
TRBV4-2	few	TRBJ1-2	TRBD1	TGTGCCAGCAGCCAAACAGGGGGCTCTGGCTACACCTTC	CASSQTGGSGYTF
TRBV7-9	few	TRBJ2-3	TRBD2	TGTGCCAGCAGCTCCTGGACTAGCGGGGGTAAAGATACGCAGTATTTT	CASSSWTSGGKDTQYF
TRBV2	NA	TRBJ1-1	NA	TGTGCCAGCAGCGTGACAGGCCCTGGCGAAGCTTTCTTT	CASSVTGPGEAFF
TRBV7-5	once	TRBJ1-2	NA	TGTGCCAGAAGCTTAGAAGGGGTAGGTGCCGAGCGAGGCTACACCTTC	CARSLEGVGAERGYTF
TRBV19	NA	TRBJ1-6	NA	TGTGCCAGTAGCCCCAAAAGACAGTATAATTCACCCCTCCACTTT	CASSPKRQYNSPLHF
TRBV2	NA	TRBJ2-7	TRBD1	TGTGCCAGCAATCAAGATCCCTCCCCGGGACAGGGGAGGTACGAGCAGTACTTC	CASNQDPSPGQGRYEQYF
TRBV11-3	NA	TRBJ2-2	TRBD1	TGTGCCAGCAGCTCTAGGGTCGGGACAGGGGAGACCGGGGAGCTGTTTTTT	CASSSRVGTGETGELFF
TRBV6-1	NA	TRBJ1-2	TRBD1	TGTGCCAGCAGTGAGCAATGGACAGGGAAGCACTATGGCTACACCTTC	CASSEQWTGKHYGYTF
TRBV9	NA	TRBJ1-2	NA	TGTGCCAGCAGCGGTCGGGAAGGCGGGGGCTACACCTTC	CASSGREGGGYTF
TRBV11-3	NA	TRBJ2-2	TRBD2	TGTGCCAGCAGCTTTAGCGGGACCGGGGAGCTGTTTTTT	CASSFSGTGELFF